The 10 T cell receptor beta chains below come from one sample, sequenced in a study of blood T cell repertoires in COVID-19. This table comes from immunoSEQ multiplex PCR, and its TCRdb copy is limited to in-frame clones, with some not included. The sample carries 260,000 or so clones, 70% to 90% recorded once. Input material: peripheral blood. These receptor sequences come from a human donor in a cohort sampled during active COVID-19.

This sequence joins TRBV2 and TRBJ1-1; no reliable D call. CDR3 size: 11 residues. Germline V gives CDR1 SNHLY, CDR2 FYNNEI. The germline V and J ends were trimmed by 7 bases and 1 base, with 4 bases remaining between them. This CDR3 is CASTPNTEAFF. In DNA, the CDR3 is TGTGCCAGCACTCCGAACACTGAAGCTTTCTTT. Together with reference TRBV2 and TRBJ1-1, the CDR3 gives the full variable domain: EPEVTQTPSHQVTQMGQEVILRCVPISNHLYFYWYRQILGQKVEFLVSFYNNEISEKSEIFDDQFSVERPDGSNFTLKIRSTKLEDSAMYFCASTPNTEAFFGQGTRLTVV.

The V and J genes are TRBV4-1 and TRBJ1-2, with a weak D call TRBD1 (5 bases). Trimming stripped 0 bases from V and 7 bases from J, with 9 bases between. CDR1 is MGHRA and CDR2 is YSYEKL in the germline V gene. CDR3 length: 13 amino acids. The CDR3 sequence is CASSQEAGFGYTF. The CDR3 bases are TGCGCCAGCAGCCAAGAAGCAGGGTTTGGCTACACCTTC.

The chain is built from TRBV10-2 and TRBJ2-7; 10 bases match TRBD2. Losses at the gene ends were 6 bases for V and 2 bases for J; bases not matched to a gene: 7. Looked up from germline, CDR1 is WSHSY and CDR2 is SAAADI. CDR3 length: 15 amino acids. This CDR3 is CASSYKRGGPYEQYF. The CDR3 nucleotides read TGCGCCAGCAGCTATAAGCGGGGGGGACCCTACGAGCAGTACTTC.

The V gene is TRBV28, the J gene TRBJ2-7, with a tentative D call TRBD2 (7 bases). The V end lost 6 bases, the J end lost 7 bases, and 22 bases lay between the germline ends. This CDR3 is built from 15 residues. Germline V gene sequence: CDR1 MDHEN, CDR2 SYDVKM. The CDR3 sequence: CASRQGGGDITEQYF. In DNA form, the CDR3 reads TGTGCCAGCAGACAAGGGGGGGGAGATATCACAGAGCAGTACTTC.

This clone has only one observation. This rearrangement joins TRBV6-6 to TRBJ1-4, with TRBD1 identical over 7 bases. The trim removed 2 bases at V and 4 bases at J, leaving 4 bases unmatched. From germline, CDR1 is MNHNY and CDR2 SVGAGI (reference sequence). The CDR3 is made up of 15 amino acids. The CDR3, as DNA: TGTGCCAGCAGTTACAGGGGACAGATTAATGAAAAACTGTTTTTT. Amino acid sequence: CASSYRGQINEKLFF.

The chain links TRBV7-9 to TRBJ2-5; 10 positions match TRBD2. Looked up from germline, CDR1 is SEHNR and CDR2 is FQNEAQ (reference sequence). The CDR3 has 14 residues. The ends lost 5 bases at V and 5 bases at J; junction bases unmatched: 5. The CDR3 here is CASSPLAGLETQYF. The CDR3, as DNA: TGTGCCAGCAGCCCACTAGCGGGGTTGGAGACCCAGTACTTC.

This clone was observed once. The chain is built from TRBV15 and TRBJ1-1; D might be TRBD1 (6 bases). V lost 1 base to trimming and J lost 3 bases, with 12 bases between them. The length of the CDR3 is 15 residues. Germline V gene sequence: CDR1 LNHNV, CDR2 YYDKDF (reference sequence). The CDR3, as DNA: TGTGCCACCAGCAGAGGGGCGGGGGCCGACACTGAAGCTTTCTTT. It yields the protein CATSRGAGADTEAFF.

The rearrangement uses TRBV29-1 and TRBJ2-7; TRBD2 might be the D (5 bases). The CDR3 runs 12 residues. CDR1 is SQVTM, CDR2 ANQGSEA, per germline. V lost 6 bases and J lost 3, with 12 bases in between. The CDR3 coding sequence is TGCAGCGTCTGGGGAGAAGGCTACGAGCAGTACTTC. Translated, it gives CSVWGEGYEQYF.

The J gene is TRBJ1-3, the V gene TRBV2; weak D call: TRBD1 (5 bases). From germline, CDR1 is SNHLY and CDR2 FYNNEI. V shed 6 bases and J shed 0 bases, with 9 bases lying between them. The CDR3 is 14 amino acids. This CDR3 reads CASSRQTSGNTIYF. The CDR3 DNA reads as TGTGCCAGCAGCAGACAGACCTCTGGAAACACCATATATTTT.

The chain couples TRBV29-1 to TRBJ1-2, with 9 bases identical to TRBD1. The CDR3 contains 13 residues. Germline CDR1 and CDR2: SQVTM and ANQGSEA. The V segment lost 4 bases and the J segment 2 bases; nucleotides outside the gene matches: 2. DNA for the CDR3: TGCAGCGTTGGGACAGGGGTAAACTATGGCTACACCTTC. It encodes CSVGTGVNYGYTF.